This passage covers 10 T cell receptor beta chains from one sample sequenced in a study of blood T cell repertoires in COVID-19. Only in-frame clones appear in the TCRdb table, and some are missing; sequencing was by immunoSEQ multiplex PCR. This sample has approximately 170,000 clones, with 80% found just once. What was sequenced was PBMCs or T cells enriched from blood (not recorded which). The receptor source for this set is a man aged 35 to 55 who had recovered from COVID-19.

This chain joins TRBV14 and TRBJ1-2, with D possibly TRBD1 on 6 matching bases. CDR3 length: 14 residues. V was pared by 4 bases and J by 8 bases, with 17 bases between. Germline CDR1 reads SGHDN; CDR2 reads FVKESK. The CDR3: CASSPGRGLGGYTF. CDR3 DNA: TGTGCCAGCAGCCCGGGCAGGGGCCTCGGGGGCTACACCTTC.

The chain joins TRBV30 to TRBJ1-5, with D possibly TRBD1 on 6 matching bases. The CDR3 has 15 residues. V dropped 1 base and J dropped 4 bases, with 14 bases sitting between them. Germline V gene sequence: CDR1 GTSNPN, CDR2 SVGIG (reference sequence). For the CDR3, the DNA is TGTGCCTGGAGTGCCCCTAAGGGGACAAATCAGCCCCAGCATTTT. Translation gives CAWSAPKGTNQPQHF.

This clone was seen only a few times. V gene TRBV30 combines with J gene TRBJ1-5, with a tentative D call TRBD1 (5 bases). Germline assignment: CDR1 GTSNPN and CDR2 SVGIG (reference sequence). The CDR3 loop spans 14 amino acids. Trimming took off 0 bases at V and 2 bases at J, with 8 bases between the two ends. In DNA, the CDR3 is TGTGCCTGGAGTGTATCCAGGGGCAATCAGCCCCAGCATTTT. Translated: CAWSVSRGNQPQHF.

The V and J genes are TRBV3-1 (or the pseudogene TRBV3-2) and TRBJ1-2; D call uncertain. CDR1 and CDR2 from the germline V gene are LGHDT and YNNKEL (reference sequence). The CDR3 consists of 13 residues. V dropped 5 bases and J dropped 3 bases, with 10 bases sitting between them. CDR3 coding DNA: TGTGCCAGCAGCGTGGCAACCTACTATGGCTACACCTTC. Its protein is CASSVATYYGYTF.

The chain is built from TRBV5-1 and TRBJ2-1, with 8 bases aligning to TRBD1. After removal of 4 bases from V and 7 bases from J, the junction contained 7 bases not matched to a gene. The CDR3 length is 14 residues. Looked up from germline, CDR1 is SGHRS and CDR2 is YFSETQ. Written as DNA, the CDR3 is TGCGCCAGCAGCCGTGACAGGGGTTGGAATGAGCAGTTCTTC. Protein product: CASSRDRGWNEQFF.

This clone has a single count. This chain links TRBV30 with TRBJ2-5; TRBD1 agrees at 7 bases. The CDR3 totals 14 residues. The ends lost 2 bases at V and 3 bases at J; junction bases unmatched: 6. Germline assignment: CDR1 GTSNPN and CDR2 SVGIG (reference sequence). In DNA, the CDR3 is TGTGCCTGGAGTACGGGACAGAATGAAGAGACCCAGTACTTC. Translating gives CAWSTGQNEETQYF.

The chain links TRBV2 to TRBJ2-5; a possible D gene is TRBD1 (6 bases). The CDR3 covers 13 residues. Trimming removed 11 bases at V and 3 bases at J, with 16 bases between. Looked up from germline, CDR1 is SNHLY and CDR2 is FYNNEI. CDR3 in DNA: TGTGCCGGAAGTCAGGGGCCGGAAGAGACCCAGTACTTC. Translated, it gives CAGSQGPEETQYF.

The chain uses TRBV18 and TRBJ1-2, with 7 bases lining up with TRBD1. There are 13 residues in the CDR3. Trimming at V came to 6 bases and at J to 3 bases, leaving 4 bases not matched to a gene. From germline, CDR1 is KGHSH and CDR2 LQKENI. CDR3 in amino acids: CASSQDRDYGYTF. The CDR3 DNA sequence: TGTGCCAGCTCCCAAGACAGGGACTATGGCTACACCTTC.

This chain uses TRBV5-4 with TRBJ1-3, with D perhaps TRBD1 (6 bases). Germline V gene sequence: CDR1 SGHNT, CDR2 YYREEE (reference sequence). The V end lost 4 bases, the J end lost 0 bases, and 14 bases lay between the germline ends. The CDR3 is made up of 16 amino acids. The CDR3 sequence: CASSLGQPNSGNTIYF. CDR3 sequence (DNA): TGTGCCAGCAGCCTAGGACAGCCCAACTCTGGAAACACCATATATTTT.

This sequence joins TRBV30 and TRBJ1-6, with 7 bases lining up with TRBD1. Per the germline V gene, CDR1 is GTSNPN and CDR2 is SVGIG (reference sequence). CDR3 length: 15 residues. With 2 bases clipped from V and 9 bases from J, the junction kept 10 bases outside the gene matches. The CDR3 loop reads CAWSPTGTASSPLHF. CDR3 nucleotides: TGTGCCTGGAGTCCCACCGGGACAGCGTCTTCACCCCTCCACTTT.